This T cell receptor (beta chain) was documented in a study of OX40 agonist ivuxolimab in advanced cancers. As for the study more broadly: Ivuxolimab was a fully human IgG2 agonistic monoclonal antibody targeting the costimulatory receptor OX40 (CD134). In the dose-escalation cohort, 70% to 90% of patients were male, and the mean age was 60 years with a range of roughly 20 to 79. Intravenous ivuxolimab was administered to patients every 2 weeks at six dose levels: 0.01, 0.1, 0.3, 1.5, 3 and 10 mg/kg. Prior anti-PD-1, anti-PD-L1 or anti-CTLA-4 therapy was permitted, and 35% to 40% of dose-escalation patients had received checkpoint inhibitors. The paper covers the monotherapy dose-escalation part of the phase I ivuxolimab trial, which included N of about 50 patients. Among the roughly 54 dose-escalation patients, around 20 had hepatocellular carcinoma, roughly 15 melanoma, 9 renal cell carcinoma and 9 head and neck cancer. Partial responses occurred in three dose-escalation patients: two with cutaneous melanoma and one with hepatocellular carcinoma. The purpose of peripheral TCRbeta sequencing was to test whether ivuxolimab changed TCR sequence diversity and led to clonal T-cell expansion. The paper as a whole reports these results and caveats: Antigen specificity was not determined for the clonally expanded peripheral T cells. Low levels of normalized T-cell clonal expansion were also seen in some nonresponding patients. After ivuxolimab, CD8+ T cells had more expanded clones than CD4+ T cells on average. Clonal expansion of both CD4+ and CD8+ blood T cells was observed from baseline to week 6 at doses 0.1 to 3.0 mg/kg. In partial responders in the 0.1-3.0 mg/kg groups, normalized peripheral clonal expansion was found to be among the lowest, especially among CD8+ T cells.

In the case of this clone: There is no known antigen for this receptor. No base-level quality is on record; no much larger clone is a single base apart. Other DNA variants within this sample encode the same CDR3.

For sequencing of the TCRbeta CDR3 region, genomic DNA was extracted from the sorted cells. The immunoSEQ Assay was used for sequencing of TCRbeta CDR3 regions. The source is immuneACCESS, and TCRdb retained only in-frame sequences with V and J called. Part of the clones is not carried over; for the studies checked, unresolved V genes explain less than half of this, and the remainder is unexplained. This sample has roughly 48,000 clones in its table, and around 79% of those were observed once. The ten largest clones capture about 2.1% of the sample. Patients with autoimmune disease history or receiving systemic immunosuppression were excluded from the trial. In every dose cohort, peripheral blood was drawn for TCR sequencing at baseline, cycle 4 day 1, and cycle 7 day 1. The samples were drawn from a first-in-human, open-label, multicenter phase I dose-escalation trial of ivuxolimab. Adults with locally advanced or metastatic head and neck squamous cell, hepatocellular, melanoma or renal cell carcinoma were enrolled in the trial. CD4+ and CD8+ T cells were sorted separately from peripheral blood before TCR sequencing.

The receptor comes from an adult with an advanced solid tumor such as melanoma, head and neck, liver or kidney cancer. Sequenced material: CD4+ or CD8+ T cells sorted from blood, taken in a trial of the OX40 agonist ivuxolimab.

At the DNA level, the sequence is TGTGCCAGCAGCTTGGGATCGGGGTACAATGAGCAGTTCTTC. Its amino acids are CASSLGSGYNEQFF. The V and J genes are TRBV7-9 and TRBJ2-1; a tentative D match to TRBD2 spans 5 bases. According to the germline V gene (reference sequence), CDR1 reads SEHNR and CDR2 reads FQNEAQ. V and J are truncated by 3 bases and 4 bases respectively, leaving an intervening sequence of 10 bases. The CDR3 has 14 amino acids, counting the end cysteine and phenylalanine. Kept here is only the CDR3 DNA, which spans 42 bases and is read in frame from base 1.